A single sample is the source of the 18 T cell receptor beta chains below, sequenced in a study of memory CD4+ T cells and cytomegalovirus serostatus (dated by TCRdb to the late 2010s). Single viable CD3+CD4+CD8-CD45RO+ cells were sorted as memory CD4+ T cells on a FACSAria II. Receptor amplification or capture employed the immunoSEQ multiplex PCR assay. TCRdb took over this immuneACCESS table, retaining in-frame rearrangements with V and J assigned. Such tables are incomplete; in checked studies, under half of the missing clones stem from an unresolved V gene, and the remainder is unexplained. This sample is represented by tens of thousands of clones; around 81% of them were singletons. Around 1.6% of the sample is in the top ten clones. Sequencing was carried out using memory CD4+ T cells from blood. These receptors originate from an adult in good health and CMV-seronegative.

This clone was recorded once. The rearrangement joins TRBV6-5 to TRBJ1-5; 8 bases fit TRBD1. Trimming removed 7 bases from V and 2 bases from J; junction bases left unmatched: 4. Germline V gives CDR1 MNHEY, CDR2 SVGAGI. This CDR3 is built from 14 residues. The CDR3 spells CASNDRGGNQPQHF. The CDR3, as DNA: TGTGCCAGCAACGACAGGGGAGGCAATCAGCCCCAGCATTTT.

V and J are TRBV10-3 and TRBJ1-2, with unresolved D. Per germline, CDR1 ENHRY and CDR2 SYGVKD. Deletions cut 7 bases from V and 2 bases from J, with 5 bases between. This CDR3 is built from 11 residues. CDR3 in DNA: TGTGCCATCATGGGAAACTATGGCTACACCTTC. Its protein is CAIMGNYGYTF.

J is TRBJ2-1 and V is TRBV7-8; 13 bases are a match to TRBD2. The CDR3 contains 15 residues. The J segment lost 7 bases and the V segment lost 1 base, leaving 1 base of the junction unmatched. Germline V lookup: CDR1 SGHVS, CDR2 FQNEAQ. This CDR3 is CASSLGTSGGNEQFF. DNA for the CDR3: TGTGCCAGCAGCTTAGGGACTAGCGGGGGTAATGAGCAGTTCTTC.

The chain employs TRBV4-2 and TRBJ1-2, with 10 bases identical to TRBD1. Germline CDR1 reads LGHNA; CDR2 reads YNFKEQ. Trimming removed 4 bases from V and 2 bases from J; junction bases left unmatched: 4. The CDR3 contains 15 residues. CDR3 loop: CASSRETGGNYGYTF. CDR3 nucleotide sequence: TGTGCCAGCAGCCGCGAGACAGGGGGCAACTATGGCTACACCTTC.

This chain links TRBV9 with TRBJ1-3; weak D call: TRBD1 (5 bases). With 4 bases removed from V and 1 base from J, the gap between germline ends came to 18 bases. CDR3 length: 17 amino acids. The V gene's germline CDR1 is SGDLS and CDR2 YYNGEE. CDR3 DNA: TGTGCCAGCAGCCCGACTGGGGCGCCACGTTCTGGAAACACCATATATTTT. Its translation is CASSPTGAPRSGNTIYF.

This sequence joins TRBV10-1 and TRBJ2-1; maybe TRBD2 (7 bases). Germline lookup yields CDR1 WNHNN and CDR2 SYGVQD (reference sequence). CDR3 length: 13 amino acids. Trimming removed 0 bases at V and 10 bases at J, with 10 bases between. The CDR3 bases are TGCGCCAGCAGTGAGTCTTCGGGGGGCGAGCAGTTCTTC. As protein: CASSESSGGEQFF.

The rearrangement links TRBV9 to TRBJ2-2, with D perhaps assigned TRBD1 or TRBD2 (5 bases each). Trimming cost V 0 bases and J 4 bases, with 7 bases left between them. CDR3 length equals 14 residues. The germline CDR1 and CDR2 sequences are SGDLS and YYNGEE. In nucleotides, the CDR3 is TGTGCCAGCAGCGTAGAGGGACCCACCGGGGAGCTGTTTTTT. Residues: CASSVEGPTGELFF.

The rearrangement joins TRBV4-3 to TRBJ1-6; TRBD1 might be the D (6 bases). Trimming shortened V by 1 base and J by 10 bases, and 11 bases separated the two germline ends. Germline V gene sequence: CDR1 LGHNA, CDR2 YSLEER. The CDR3 totals 14 residues. In nucleotides, the CDR3 is TGCGCCAGCAGCCAAGTAGGGACACAATCACCCCTCCACTTT. Amino acid sequence: CASSQVGTQSPLHF.

This sequence joins TRBV27 and TRBJ2-5; D is perhaps TRBD1 (6 bases). CDR1 and CDR2 from the germline V gene are MNHEY and SMNVEV (reference sequence). The CDR3 extends over 16 amino acids. V was pared by 4 bases and J by 3 bases, with 18 bases between. The DNA of the CDR3 is TGTGCCAGCAGTTGGCCCAGGGGCGCCCAAGAAGAGACCCAGTACTTC. It specifies CASSWPRGAQEETQYF.

The chain carries TRBV2 and TRBJ2-7, with D maybe TRBD1 (6 bases). V was trimmed by 7 bases and J by 5 bases, leaving 9 bases between them. Germline V gives CDR1 SNHLY, CDR2 FYNNEI. The CDR3 totals 11 residues. The CDR3 nucleotides are TGTGCCAGCAAGGCAGGGGACGAGCAGTACTTC. Translating gives CASKAGDEQYF. Full variable domain (outside the CDR3, taken from reference TRBV2 and TRBJ2-7): EPEVTQTPSHQVTQMGQEVILRCVPISNHLYFYWYRQILGQKVEFLVSFYNNEISEKSEIFDDQFSVERPDGSNFTLKIRSTKLEDSAMYFCASKAGDEQYFGPGTRLTVT.

The rearrangement uses TRBV4-1 and TRBJ2-5; D not certain. V was shortened by 6 bases and J by 1 base, with 12 bases between the two germline ends. The CDR3 is made up of 14 amino acids. Germline V CDR1 and CDR2: MGHRA, YSYEKL. For the CDR3, the DNA is TGCGCCAGCAGACCTAGGGTCCTCCAAGAGACCCAGTACTTC. It translates to CASRPRVLQETQYF.

This clone occurred a few times. The chain links TRBV19 to TRBJ1-2, with a weak D call TRBD1 (5 bases). The germline V gene encodes CDR1 LNHDA and CDR2 SQIVND (reference sequence). CDR3 size: 15 residues. V was shortened by 5 bases and J by 4 bases, with 17 bases between the two germline ends. CDR3 protein: CASSDNRPLGYGYTF. CDR3 DNA: TGTGCCAGTAGTGATAACAGGCCCCTGGGCTATGGCTACACCTTC. Based on the CDR3 plus reference TRBV19 and TRBJ1-2, the full variable domain is DGGITQSPKYLFRKEGQNVTLSCEQNLNHDAMYWYRQDPGQGLRLIYYSQIVNDFQKGDIAEGYSVSREKKESFPLTVTSAQKNPTAFYLCASSDNRPLGYGYTFGSGTRLTVV.

The V and J genes are TRBV5-5 and TRBJ1-1, with 9 nucleotides matching TRBD1. The CDR3 consists of 18 residues. Germline trimming cut 6 bases from V and 1 base from J; bases unmatched to any gene: 16. Per the germline V gene, CDR1 is SGHKS and CDR2 is YYEKEE (reference sequence). The CDR3 spells CASTFGRRATGGNTEAFF. As DNA, the CDR3 is TGTGCCAGCACCTTCGGACGTCGAGCGACAGGGGGGAACACTGAAGCTTTCTTT.

This clone was found a few times. DNA of the CDR3: TGCGCCAGCAGCTCGACAGGGGATAGCGTCGGCTACACCTTC. Its protein is CASSSTGDSVGYTF. The rearrangement links TRBV5-1 to TRBJ1-2; the match to TRBD1 covers 8 bases. This CDR3 spans 14 amino acids. CDR1 SGHRS and CDR2 YFSETQ come from the germline V gene. V lost 3 bases to trimming and J lost 8 bases; unmatched junction nucleotides: 9.

This sequence joins TRBV15 and TRBJ1-2, with 9 bases identical to TRBD1. Germline CDR1 is LNHNV and CDR2 is YYDKDF (reference sequence). Germline trimming cut 8 bases from V and 8 bases from J; bases unmatched to any gene: 15. The CDR3 has 15 amino acids. CDR3 in DNA: TGTGCCACCTCCGTGGCGGACAGGGGATTAGGCGGCTACACCTTC. The encoded protein is CATSVADRGLGGYTF.

CDR3 amino acids: CASSNQPRDGYTF. Written as DNA, the CDR3 is TGTGCCAGCAGCAATCAGCCCCGGGACGGCTACACCTTC. The chain couples TRBV7-2 to TRBJ1-2; D might be TRBD1 (5 bases). V was cut by 5 bases and J by 8 bases, with 15 bases left in between. The CDR3 is made up of 13 amino acids. The germline V gene encodes CDR1 SGHTA and CDR2 FQGNSA.

The genes are TRBV25-1 and TRBJ1-6; TRBD1 might be the D (6 bases). Germline CDR1 reads MGHDK; CDR2 reads SYGVNS. Deletions cut 6 bases from V and 10 bases from J, with 16 bases between. This CDR3 spans 14 amino acids. The DNA of the CDR3 is TGTGCCAGCAGGGGGACATCCACAGGATCACCCCTCCACTTT. Amino acid sequence: CASRGTSTGSPLHF. Full variable domain (missing parts from reference TRBV25-1 and TRBJ1-6): EADIYQTPRYLVIGTGKKITLECSQTMGHDKMYWYQQDPGMELHLIHYSYGVNSTEKGDLSSESTVSRIRTEHFPLTLESARPSHTSQYLCASRGTSTGSPLHFGNGTRLTVT.

The V gene is TRBV4-1, the J gene TRBJ1-1; 7 nucleotides agree with TRBD1. This CDR3 comprises 15 residues. Germline V CDR1 and CDR2: MGHRA, YSYEKL. The trim removed 4 bases at V and 2 bases at J, leaving 7 bases unmatched. Here the CDR3 DNA reads TGCGCCAGCAGCCGAGGGGGACAGTTAAACACTGAAGCTTTCTTT. Translation: CASSRGGQLNTEAFF.